The source of this T cell receptor (beta chain) is a study of radiation and T cells in renal cell carcinoma. Study details: Nephrectomy followed 15 Gy stereotactic body radiation by 4 weeks.

As to time point: blood 2 weeks post-SBRT. Treatment specified: 15 Gy SBRT to primary tumor, nephrectomy 4 weeks later. The table came from immunoSEQ multiplex PCR; TCRdb's copy has only in-frame clones and leaves some out. Among tens of thousands of clones listed, 80% were seen once. The V end lost 2 bases, the J end lost 5 bases, and 6 bases lay between the germline ends. This CDR3 comprises 12 residues. Germline values: CDR1 SGHTA, CDR2 FQGNSA. This TCR derives from a woman aged 70-85 years with renal cell carcinoma. Sample: blood, taken from a patient whose treatment included radiotherapy and nephrectomy. The J gene is TRBJ1-2, the V gene TRBV7-2; D gene unclear. Here the CDR3 DNA reads TGTGCCAGCAGCTTAACAGATTATGGCTACACCTTC. Translated, it gives CASSLTDYGYTF.